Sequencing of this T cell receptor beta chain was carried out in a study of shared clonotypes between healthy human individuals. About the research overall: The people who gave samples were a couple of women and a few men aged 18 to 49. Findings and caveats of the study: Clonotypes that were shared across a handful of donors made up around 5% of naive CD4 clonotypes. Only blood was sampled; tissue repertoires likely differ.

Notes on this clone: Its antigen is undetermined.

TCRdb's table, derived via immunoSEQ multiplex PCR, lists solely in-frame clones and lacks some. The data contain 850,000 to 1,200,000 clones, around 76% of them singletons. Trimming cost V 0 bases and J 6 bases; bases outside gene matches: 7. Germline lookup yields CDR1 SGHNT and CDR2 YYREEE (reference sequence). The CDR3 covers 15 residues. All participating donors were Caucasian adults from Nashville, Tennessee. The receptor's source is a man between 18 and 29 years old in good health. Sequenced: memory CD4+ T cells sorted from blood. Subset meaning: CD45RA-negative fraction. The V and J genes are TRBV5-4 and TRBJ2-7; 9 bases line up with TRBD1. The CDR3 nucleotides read TGTGCCAGCAGCTTGGCCGGGACAGGGATTGCCGAGCAGTACTTC. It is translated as CASSLAGTGIAEQYF.